The 16 T cell receptor beta chains below all came from one sample that was sequenced in a study of blood T cell repertoires in COVID-19 (dated by TCRdb to about 2020). The library was obtained by the immunoSEQ multiplex PCR assay. This is the immuneACCESS table as TCRdb keeps it, with only in-frame sequences that have V and J called. A part of the clones is gone; compared with another copy, unresolved V genes explain less than half, and the rest is unexplained. The table for this sample lists 250,000 to 400,000 clones; approximately 87% of them were counted only once. The ten largest clones take up less than 3.5% of the sample. The material sequenced was peripheral blood. The receptors were gathered from a woman aged 25 to 39 with COVID-19, enrolled during active disease.

The rearrangement links TRBV15 to TRBJ2-1; 12 bases agree with TRBD2. This CDR3 region has 17 residues. CDR1 and CDR2 (germline): LNHNV, YYDKDF (reference sequence). J gave up 5 bases and V 0 bases, and 5 bases lay outside the gene matches. Here the CDR3 reads CATSREGRLAGDNEQFF. In nucleotides, the CDR3 is TGTGCCACCAGCAGAGAAGGCCGACTAGCGGGAGACAATGAGCAGTTCTTC.

This rearrangement joins TRBV19 to TRBJ2-3; 13 positions agree with TRBD2. The V and J ends lost 4 bases and 9 bases, in that order; junction bases with no gene match: 4. Germline V lookup: CDR1 LNHDA, CDR2 SQIVND (reference sequence). The CDR3 runs to 14 residues. The CDR3, as DNA: TGTGCCAGTAGTACTGGGACTAGCGGGAACACGCAGTATTTT. Translation: CASSTGTSGNTQYF.

CDR3 in amino acids: CASSVGGTGSTEAFF. CDR3 bases: TGTGCCAGCAGCGTAGGAGGGACAGGGAGCACTGAAGCTTTCTTT. The chain links TRBV9 to TRBJ1-1, with TRBD1 matching over 9 bases. The CDR3 is 15 residues long. Germline V gene sequence: CDR1 SGDLS, CDR2 YYNGEE. Germline trimming cut 0 bases from V and 4 bases from J; bases unmatched to any gene: 4.

This clone was detected only a few times. This chain uses TRBV12-5 with TRBJ2-1; 9 nucleotides agree with TRBD2. Germline V gives CDR1 LGHNT, CDR2 FRNRAP. V trimming: 6 bases; J trimming: 0 bases; junction bases outside the gene matches: 3. The CDR3 is 15 residues long. This CDR3 reads CASGIAGASYNEQFF. The CDR3, as DNA: TGTGCTAGTGGGATAGCGGGAGCCTCCTACAATGAGCAGTTCTTC.

This chain connects TRBV5-4 to TRBJ2-4, with TRBD1 matching over 7 bases. J lost 4 bases, V lost 1 base, and 5 bases had no gene match. The CDR3 covers 15 residues. The germline gives CDR1 SGHNT, CDR2 YYREEE (reference sequence). The CDR3 region is CASSLRRQGKNIQYF. DNA for the CDR3: TGTGCCAGCAGCTTGAGGAGACAGGGTAAAAACATTCAGTACTTC.

The J gene is TRBJ1-4, the V gene TRBV28; TRBD1 might be the D (6 bases). The germline V gene has CDR1 MDHEN and CDR2 SYDVKM. V lost 1 base to trimming and J lost 8 bases, with 14 bases between them. This CDR3 region has 15 residues. Written as DNA, the CDR3 is TGTGCCAGCAGTTTATTCTCTCGGCAGGGGGAAAAACTGTTTTTT. This translates into CASSLFSRQGEKLFF.

For the CDR3, the DNA is TGCGCCAGCAGCTTGGTAGGGACAGGGTTCCACGAGCAGTACTTC. It yields the protein CASSLVGTGFHEQYF. V is TRBV5-1 and J is TRBJ2-7; 9 nucleotides align to TRBD1. Germline V gene sequence: CDR1 SGHRS, CDR2 YFSETQ. The CDR3 sequence is 15 residues long. The junction had 6 bases not matched to a gene; V was cut back by 0 bases and J by 5 bases.

The rearrangement joins TRBV6-1 to TRBJ2-3, with 8 bases identical to TRBD2. Trimming removed 3 bases from V and 0 bases from J; junction bases left unmatched: 2. The germline gives CDR1 MNHNS, CDR2 SASEGT. The CDR3 is made up of 15 amino acids. The CDR3 reads CASSDQRGSTDTQYF. CDR3 DNA sequence: TGTGCCAGCAGTGACCAGCGGGGGAGCACAGATACGCAGTATTTT.

The chain couples TRBV25-1 to TRBJ1-2, with no clear D. The V gene's germline CDR1 is MGHDK and CDR2 SYGVNS. The CDR3 runs 13 residues. The germline V and J ends were trimmed by 1 base and 8 bases, with 11 bases remaining between them. The CDR3 DNA follows: TGTGCCAGCAGTGAATCAACAGCGGAGGGCTACACCTTC. Residues: CASSESTAEGYTF.

The chain joins TRBV5-1 to TRBJ1-1; 9 bases agree with TRBD1. The CDR3 spans 14 residues. The germline CDR1 and CDR2 sequences are SGHRS and YFSETQ. V was pared by 3 bases and J by 4 bases, with 4 bases of the junction left unmatched. The CDR3 reads CASSWGDRATEAFF. CDR3 in DNA: TGCGCCAGCAGCTGGGGGGACAGGGCCACTGAAGCTTTCTTT.

The CDR3 reads CASSPGQVLGELFF. The DNA of the CDR3 is TGTGCCAGCTCACCTGGACAGGTCCTCGGGGAGCTGTTTTTT. The genes are TRBV18 and TRBJ2-2; 7 nucleotides match TRBD1. CDR1 and CDR2 (germline): KGHSH, LQKENI. The CDR3 is 14 amino acids. With V trimmed by 3 bases and J by 7 bases, 5 bases remained unmatched.

The rearrangement uses TRBV24-1 and TRBJ1-4; D uncertain. Germline lookup yields CDR1 KGHDR and CDR2 SFDVKD. V was clipped by 4 bases and J by 0 bases, with 8 bases between them. The CDR3 contains 15 residues. The CDR3 region has the DNA TGTGCCACCAGTGAGCGGGATGCAACTAATGAAAAACTGTTTTTT. It encodes CATSERDATNEKLFF.

This rearrangement joins TRBV11-2 to TRBJ2-7; D not certain. Trimming pared 5 bases from V and 1 base from J, leaving 12 bases between. Germline V lookup: CDR1 SGHAT, CDR2 FQNNGV. The length of the CDR3 is 14 residues. The CDR3 here is CASSLDTISYEQYF. CDR3 coding DNA: TGTGCCAGCAGCCTCGACACGATATCCTACGAGCAGTACTTC.

V and J are TRBV7-9 and TRBJ2-7, with a weak D call TRBD2 (6 bases). This CDR3 has 15 residues. In germline, CDR1 is SEHNR, CDR2 FQNEAQ (reference sequence). V was trimmed by 0 bases and J by 3 bases, leaving 12 bases between them. CDR3 coding DNA: TGTGCCAGCAGCTTAGCTGGCGGGGCCCACTACGAGCAGTACTTC. It translates to CASSLAGGAHYEQYF.

A few counts support this clone. The chain joins TRBV5-8 to TRBJ1-5, with TRBD1 as a possible D gene (6 bases). CDR3 length: 13 residues. With 0 bases removed from V and 6 bases from J, the gap between germline ends came to 7 bases. Germline assignment: CDR1 SGHTS and CDR2 YDEGEE. The CDR3 DNA is TGTGCCAGCAGCTTGGGCAGGGGTCAGCCCCAGCATTTT. Protein sequence: CASSLGRGQPQHF. The variable domain in full, completed from reference TRBV5-8 and TRBJ1-5, reads EAGVTQSPTHLIKTRGQQATLRCSPISGHTSVYWYQQALGLGLQFLLWYDEGEERNRGNFPPRFSGRQFPNYSSELNVNALELEDSALYLCASSLGRGQPQHFGDGTRLSIL.

The rearrangement links TRBV9 to TRBJ2-2, with TRBD1 matching 8 bases. Germline V gene data show CDR1 as SGDLS and CDR2 as YYNGEE. Losses at the gene ends were 4 bases for V and 0 bases for J; bases not matched to a gene: 2. The CDR3 consists of 15 residues. The CDR3 protein is CASSPRGPNTGELFF. The CDR3 DNA follows: TGTGCCAGCAGCCCCAGGGGGCCGAACACCGGGGAGCTGTTTTTT.